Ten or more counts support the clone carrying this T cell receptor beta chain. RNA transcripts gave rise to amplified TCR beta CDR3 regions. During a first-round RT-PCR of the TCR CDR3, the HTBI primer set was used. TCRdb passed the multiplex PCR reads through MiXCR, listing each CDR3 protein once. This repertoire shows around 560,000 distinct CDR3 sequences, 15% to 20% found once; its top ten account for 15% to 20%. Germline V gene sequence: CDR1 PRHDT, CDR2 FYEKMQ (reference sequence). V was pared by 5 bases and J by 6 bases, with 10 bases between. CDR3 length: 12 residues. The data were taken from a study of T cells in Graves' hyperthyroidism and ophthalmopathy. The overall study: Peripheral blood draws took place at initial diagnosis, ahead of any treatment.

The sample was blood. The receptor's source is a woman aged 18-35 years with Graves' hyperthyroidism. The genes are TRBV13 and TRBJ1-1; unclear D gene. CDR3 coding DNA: TGTGCCAGCAGCCTCCTCTTTTCTGAAGCTTTCTTT. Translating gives CASSLLFSEAFF.